This T cell receptor beta chain was observed in a study of blood T cell repertoires in COVID-19. On the study more broadly: Samples came from the United States, Italy and Spain, spanning acute and convalescent COVID-19. PBMCs, B-cell-depleted T cells, or T cells were the source of the cDNA or gDNA that made up the material.

Clones were read by immunoSEQ multiplex PCR, and TCRdb kept only the in-frame ones, dropping some. The data contain more than 200,000 clones, 83% of them singletons. What was sequenced was peripheral blood. This TCR was recovered from a woman aged 45-60 years with acute or convalescent COVID-19.

CDR3 bases: TGCGCCAGCAGCTTGGCCAGACAGGGGGCCCTATATAATTCACCCCTCCACTTT. This codes for CASSLARQGALYNSPLHF. The genes are TRBV5-1 and TRBJ1-6; 10 bases map to TRBD1. This CDR3 has 18 amino acids. V gave up 0 bases and J gave up 4 bases; unmatched junction bases: 7. CDR1 is SGHRS and CDR2 is YFSETQ in the germline V gene.